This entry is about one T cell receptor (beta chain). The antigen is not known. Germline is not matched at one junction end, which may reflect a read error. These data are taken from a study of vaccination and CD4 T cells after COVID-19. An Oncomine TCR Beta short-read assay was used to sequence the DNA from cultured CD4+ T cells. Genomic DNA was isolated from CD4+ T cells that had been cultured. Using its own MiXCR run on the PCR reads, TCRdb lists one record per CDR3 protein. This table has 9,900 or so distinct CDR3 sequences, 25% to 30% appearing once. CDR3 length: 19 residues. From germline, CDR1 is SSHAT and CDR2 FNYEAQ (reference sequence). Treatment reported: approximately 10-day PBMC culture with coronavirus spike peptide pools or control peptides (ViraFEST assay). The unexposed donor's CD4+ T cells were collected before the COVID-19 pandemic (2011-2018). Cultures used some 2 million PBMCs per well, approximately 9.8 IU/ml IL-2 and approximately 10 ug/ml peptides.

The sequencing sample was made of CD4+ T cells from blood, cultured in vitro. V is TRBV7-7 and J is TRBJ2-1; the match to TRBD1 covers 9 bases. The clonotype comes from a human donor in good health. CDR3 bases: TGTGCTAGCAGGAGACCGGGACAGGGTGTGGAGACCTCCTACAATGAGCAGTTCTTC. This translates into CASRRPGQGVETSYNEQFF.